The 30 T cell receptor beta chains reported below all come from one sample, sequenced in a study of cytomegalovirus exposure and HLA in healthy donors. Researchers ran the PCR with 60 Vbeta and 13 Jbeta primers. The repertoire was sequenced with immunoSEQ multiplex PCR; TCRdb's copy has only in-frame clones and lacks some. Counted here are around 99,000 clones, approximately 76% occurring once; the ten biggest clones make up about 2.3%. Sequencing used PBMCs. These receptors originate from a young man in good health and CMV-seronegative.

This chain joins TRBV29-1 and TRBJ2-1; 9 bases fit TRBD2. Looked up from germline, CDR1 is SQVTM and CDR2 is ANQGSEA. The CDR3 covers 14 residues. V was clipped by 1 base and J by 7 bases; unmatched bases: 5. CDR3 loop: CSVEASGVLNEQFF. The CDR3 DNA reads as TGCAGCGTTGAAGCTAGCGGGGTACTGAATGAGCAGTTCTTC.

The chain links TRBV19 to TRBJ1-6; 7 positions match TRBD1. Per the germline V gene, CDR1 is LNHDA and CDR2 is SQIVND (reference sequence). The CDR3 length is 17 residues. Trimming at V came to 5 bases and at J to 7 bases, leaving 14 bases not matched to a gene. The CDR3: CASSAPPGQLLNSPLHF. The CDR3 region has the DNA TGTGCCAGTAGTGCTCCACCGGGACAGCTGCTAAATTCACCCCTCCACTTT.

The V call is TRBV19, the J call TRBJ2-5, with TRBD2 matching over 9 bases. The CDR3 is 15 residues long. V was pared by 5 bases and J by 5 bases, with 9 bases of the junction left unmatched. Germline lookup yields CDR1 LNHDA and CDR2 SQIVND (reference sequence). CDR3 bases: TGTGCCAGTAGTGTTAGCGGGGGTGAATGGGAGACCCAGTACTTC. Encoded protein: CASSVSGGEWETQYF.

V gene TRBV6-5 combines with J gene TRBJ1-6, with D unclear. Germline CDR1 reads MNHEY; CDR2 reads SVGAGI. Trimming removed 6 bases at V and 7 bases at J, with 16 bases between. The CDR3 spans 15 residues. The CDR3 reads CASRDHTELNSPLHF. As DNA, the CDR3 is TGTGCCAGCAGGGATCACACGGAGCTGAATTCACCCCTCCACTTT.

This clone was seen more than once but under ten times. The CDR3 spells CASSGGLYNEQFF. CDR3 nucleotide sequence: TGTGCCAGCAGCGGGGGCCTTTACAATGAGCAGTTCTTC. V usage is TRBV5-4 and J usage is TRBJ2-1; maybe TRBD1 (6 bases). The CDR3 contains 13 residues. V dropped 4 bases and J dropped 4 bases, with 9 bases sitting between them. CDR1 is SGHNT and CDR2 is YYREEE in the germline V gene (reference sequence). The full variable domain, completed using reference TRBV5-4 and TRBJ2-1, is ETGVTQSPTHLIKTRGQQVTLRCSSQSGHNTVSWYQQALGQGPQFIFQYYREEENGRGNFPPRFSGLQFPNYSSELNVNALELDDSALYLCASSGGLYNEQFFGPGTRLTVL.

The chain carries TRBV9 and TRBJ2-7, with 7 bases lining up with TRBD1. J was trimmed by 3 bases and V by 4 bases; bases with no gene match: 10. Germline V CDR1 and CDR2: SGDLS, YYNGEE. The CDR3 spans 15 residues. The chain's CDR3 is CASSLTGARVYEQYF. In DNA form, the CDR3 reads TGTGCCAGCAGCCTTACAGGGGCTCGTGTCTACGAGCAGTACTTC.

The chain recombines TRBV10-3 with TRBJ2-7; D perhaps matches TRBD2 (6 bases). Germline CDR1 is ENHRY and CDR2 is SYGVKD. There are 14 residues in the CDR3. V lost 8 bases and J lost 0, with 14 bases in between. CDR3 sequence (DNA): TGTGCCATCGGAGGGGCGGACATCTCCTACGAGCAGTACTTC. Translated, it gives CAIGGADISYEQYF.

This clone was recorded only once. The genes are TRBV7-9 and TRBJ1-1; D not certain. Trimming shortened V by 5 bases and J by 8 bases, and 15 bases separated the two germline ends. This CDR3 region has 13 residues. Germline-derived CDR1 and CDR2 are SEHNR and FQNEAQ (reference sequence). The CDR3: CASSPRGIEEAFF. The CDR3 coding sequence is TGTGCCAGCAGCCCCCGGGGAATTGAGGAAGCTTTCTTT.

V is TRBV14 and J is TRBJ2-2; D possibly corresponds to TRBD1 (6 bases). This CDR3 has 15 amino acids. The V gene lost 6 bases and the J gene lost 0 bases, with 11 bases spanning the gap. Germline V lookup: CDR1 SGHDN, CDR2 FVKESK. The CDR3 nucleotides are TGTGCCAGCAGTCGGAGGACAGCGAACACCGGGGAGCTGTTTTTT. This sequence encodes CASSRRTANTGELFF.

The chain is built from TRBV28 and TRBJ1-1; D is unresolved. V dropped 4 bases and J dropped 10 bases, with 13 bases sitting between them. The CDR3 extends over 12 amino acids. CDR1 MDHEN and CDR2 SYDVKM come from the germline V gene. CDR3 DNA sequence: TGTGCCAGCAGTTGGCAGGCGAGAAGAGCTTTCTTT. Protein sequence: CASSWQARRAFF.

The chain has TRBV10-3 and TRBJ1-2; unclear D gene. V gave up 0 bases and J gave up 4 bases, with 12 bases separating them. CDR3 length equals 15 residues. Germline values: CDR1 ENHRY, CDR2 SYGVKD. This CDR3 is CAISESVLSSYGYTF. CDR3 bases: TGTGCCATCAGTGAGTCAGTTCTGAGTTCCTATGGCTACACCTTC.

The rearrangement uses TRBV19 and TRBJ1-5, with TRBD1 matching 8 bases. CDR1 and CDR2 (germline): LNHDA, SQIVND (reference sequence). CDR3 length: 20 amino acids. V was pared by 5 bases and J by 0 bases, with 18 bases of the junction left unmatched. In DNA, the CDR3 is TGTGCCAGTAGTCCTGACAGGGGCCACATCTTCCCGTATAGCAATCAGCCCCAGCATTTT. Translated, it gives CASSPDRGHIFPYSNQPQHF.

The V and J genes are TRBV28 and TRBJ2-3; 11 bases match TRBD2. From germline, CDR1 is MDHEN and CDR2 SYDVKM. There are 16 residues in the CDR3. J was trimmed by 2 bases and V by 6 bases; bases with no gene match: 7. CDR3 DNA: TGTGCCAGCAGATCACTAGCGGGGGTTACCACAGATACGCAGTATTTT. Protein product: CASRSLAGVTTDTQYF.

This clone turned up a few times. V and J are TRBV11-2 and TRBJ2-5; TRBD1 aligns across 8 bases. The length of the CDR3 is 13 residues. V trimming: 6 bases; J trimming: 9 bases; junction bases outside the gene matches: 9. The germline V gene has CDR1 SGHAT and CDR2 FQNNGV. DNA for the CDR3: TGTGCCAGCAGTCGGGACAGGTCGACGGCCCAGTACTTC. Its translation is CASSRDRSTAQYF.

The chain employs TRBV7-9 and TRBJ2-3; no clear D gene. This CDR3 is built from 15 residues. The germline V and J ends were trimmed by 1 base and 7 bases, with 15 bases remaining between them. Germline CDR1 is SEHNR and CDR2 is FQNEAQ (reference sequence). This CDR3 is CASSLGSAAIYTQYF. DNA for the CDR3: TGTGCCAGCAGCTTAGGGTCCGCCGCTATCTATACGCAGTATTTT.

The chain is built from TRBV5-1 and TRBJ1-1; D is unclear. The V end was cut by 0 bases, the J end by 8 bases, with 14 bases between. Per germline, CDR1 SGHRS and CDR2 YFSETQ. CDR3 length: 14 residues. CDR3 residues: CASSLVEARREAFF. CDR3 coding DNA: TGCGCCAGCAGCTTGGTGGAGGCCAGGCGCGAAGCTTTCTTT.

J is TRBJ1-6 and V is TRBV4-3; D gene unclear. The germline V gene has CDR1 LGHNA and CDR2 YSLEER. V gave up 5 bases and J gave up 7 bases, with 15 bases separating them. There are 15 residues in the CDR3. In DNA, the CDR3 is TGCGCCAGCAGCGATTTGCCACTCCGGAATTCACCCCTCCACTTT. This sequence encodes CASSDLPLRNSPLHF.

There are a few counts of this clone. The chain recombines TRBV4-2 with TRBJ1-4, with TRBD1 matching 7 bases. The trim removed 1 base at V and 0 bases at J, leaving 5 bases unmatched. Germline V gives CDR1 LGHNA, CDR2 YNFKEQ. There are 17 residues in the CDR3. CDR3 nucleotide sequence: TGTGCCAGCAGCCAAGGGGGACAGAGTGCAACTAATGAAAAACTGTTTTTT. Its protein is CASSQGGQSATNEKLFF.

This chain links TRBV7-9 with TRBJ2-2, with 7 bases matching TRBD1. Per the germline V gene, CDR1 is SEHNR and CDR2 is FQNEAQ (reference sequence). CDR3 length: 17 residues. Trimming at V came to 4 bases and at J to 3 bases, leaving 11 bases not matched to a gene. The CDR3 nucleotides are TGTGCCAGCAGCTCGCCCCTGGGACAGCTAGACACCGGGGAGCTGTTTTTT. As protein: CASSSPLGQLDTGELFF.

V is TRBV27 and J is TRBJ1-2; maybe TRBD1 (6 bases). The germline CDR1 and CDR2 sequences are MNHEY and SMNVEV (reference sequence). V shed 8 bases and J shed 0 bases, with 7 bases lying between them. The CDR3 is 12 amino acids. The CDR3 protein is CASGGANYGYTF. The CDR3 DNA follows: TGTGCCAGCGGGGGCGCTAACTATGGCTACACCTTC.

Regarding this clone: An end of the junction differs from the germline gene, which may be a read error. V gene TRBV7-2 combines with J gene TRBJ1-2, with 7 bases matching TRBD1. The CDR3 sequence is 15 residues long. CDR1 and CDR2 (germline): SGHTA, FQGNSA. The CDR3 loop reads CASSSKRQGVWGYPF. The CDR3 coding sequence is TGTGCCAGCAGCTCCAAGAGGCAGGGGGTGTGGGGCTACCCCTTC. The full variable domain, completed using reference TRBV7-2 and TRBJ1-2, is GAGVSQSPSNKVTEKGKDVELRCDPISGHTALYWYRQSLGQGLEFLIYFQGNSAPDKSGLPSDRFSAERTGGSVSTLTIQRTQQEDSAVYLCASSSKRQGVWGYPFGSGTRLTVV.

This clone was detected only once. Other DNA sequences of this sample code for an identical CDR3. The chain is built from TRBV5-4 and TRBJ2-5, with 7 positions matching TRBD2. CDR1 is SGHNT, CDR2 YYREEE, per germline (reference sequence). V lost 1 base and J lost 5; bases outside the gene matches: 2. This CDR3 contains 13 residues. For the CDR3, the DNA is TGTGCCAGCAGCTTGAGGGGAGGGGAGACCCAGTACTTC. This encodes CASSLRGGETQYF.

As concerns this clone: The junction and the germline gene differ at one end; a read error may be behind it. The sample has other DNA sequences that encode this CDR3 too. The V gene is TRBV6-1, the J gene TRBJ2-7; a possible D gene is TRBD2 (6 bases). The CDR3 extends over 14 amino acids. From germline, CDR1 is MNHNS and CDR2 SASEGT. CDR3: CASSVSGSPYEQYF. For the CDR3, the DNA is TGTGCCAGCAGTGTCAGCGGGTCACCCTACGAGCAATACTTC.

The J gene is TRBJ2-5, the V gene TRBV20-1; the D is unclear. The CDR3 length is 10 residues. Germline CDR1 and CDR2: DFQATT and SNEGSKA (reference sequence). Trimming took 5 bases from V and 5 from J, leaving 6 bases between them. The CDR3 bases are TGCAGTGCTTTCCAGGAGACCCAGTACTTC. Amino acid sequence: CSAFQETQYF.

The chain uses TRBV7-6 and TRBJ2-2, with TRBD1 matching over 9 bases. In germline, CDR1 is SGHVS, CDR2 FNYEAQ. CDR3 length equals 17 residues. Trimming at V came to 5 bases and at J to 6 bases, leaving 13 bases not matched to a gene. CDR3 in amino acids: CASSPRDRESRSGELFF. In DNA form, the CDR3 reads TGTGCCAGCAGCCCCCGGGACAGGGAGAGTCGGTCCGGGGAGCTGTTTTTT.

This clone was picked up a small number of times. This chain links TRBV15 with TRBJ2-7; 9 bases line up with TRBD1. The trim removed 0 bases at V and 5 bases at J, leaving 11 bases unmatched. Germline CDR1 and CDR2: LNHNV and YYDKDF (reference sequence). The CDR3 has 17 residues. DNA for the CDR3: TGTGCCACCAGCAGAGATGAAGGCGTAGACAGGGGGGACGAGCAGTACTTC. Translation: CATSRDEGVDRGDEQYF.

The CDR3 reads CASSPRPQVTEAFF. The CDR3 DNA sequence: TGTGCCAGCAGTCCCCGGCCTCAGGTCACTGAAGCTTTCTTT. The genes are TRBV27 and TRBJ1-1; D is unclear. Germline-derived CDR1 and CDR2 are MNHEY and SMNVEV (reference sequence). The CDR3 totals 14 residues. Trimming removed 5 bases at V and 4 bases at J, with 14 bases between.

The sample holds one count of this clone. The V and J genes are TRBV5-1 and TRBJ2-5; TRBD1 matches 8 bases. Germline V gives CDR1 SGHRS, CDR2 YFSETQ. V shed 4 bases, J shed 4 bases, and the junction held 6 bases outside the gene matches. The CDR3 sequence is 14 residues long. The CDR3 DNA follows: TGCGCCAGCAGCCAGGGGGCCCTAGGAGAGACCCAGTACTTC. It specifies CASSQGALGETQYF.

The chain combines TRBV5-8 with TRBJ2-2; perhaps TRBD2 as D (6 bases). Germline lookup yields CDR1 SGHTS and CDR2 YDEGEE. CDR3 length: 12 amino acids. The V gene lost 6 bases and the J gene lost 8 bases, with 11 bases spanning the gap. The CDR3: CASNRRAGELFF. CDR3 DNA: TGTGCCAGCAATCGGAGGGCAGGGGAGCTGTTTTTT.

The J gene is TRBJ2-7, the V gene TRBV10-3, with 8 nucleotides matching TRBD1. CDR3 length equals 14 residues. Germline CDR1 reads ENHRY; CDR2 reads SYGVKD. V shed 9 bases and J 2 bases; nucleotides not matched to a gene: 9. The CDR3 sequence is CAIKVGTGPYEQYF. DNA of the CDR3: TGTGCCATAAAGGTGGGGACAGGACCCTACGAGCAGTACTTC.